This TCR beta chain was profiled in a study of siplizumab effects on memory and regulatory T cells (dated by TCRdb to between 2017 and 2020). Regarding the study in general: The effect of the anti-CD2 antibody siplizumab on alloreactive T-cell subsets was examined in allogeneic mixed lymphocyte reactions constructed from human PBMCs. Summary of the overall study and its limitations: In reactions with siplizumab, an average of around 70% of mappable alloreactive CD4+ clones were Treg-derived, compared with 25% to 30% in control reactions. Greater diversity appeared to be present in unstimulated naive T cells than in memory T cells, and a substantial contribution to the alloresponse seemed to be made by naive cells. The cumulative frequency of alloreactive sequences that could be traced back to unstimulated CD4+ memory T cells was significantly reduced by siplizumab. Whether proliferating Tregs from siplizumab cultures actually had suppressive function was not functionally confirmed. Sequences below about 10^-5 frequency were poorly captured, so only a minor fraction of alloreactive clones could be mapped to unstimulated subsets. Roughly 75-97% of proliferating CD4+ or CD8+ clones could not be assigned a naive or memory phenotype.

Libraries were constructed by the immunoSEQ multiplex PCR assay. Some 100,000 TCR templates per sample were assayed by the deep sequencing platform. Genomic DNA extracted from sorted T cells was the material used for TCRbeta CDR3 sequencing. The study's own analysis went as follows. Clonal analysis of TCRbeta CDR3 data was done in the R programming language. Comparing unstimulated samples against CFSE-low samples taken after the reaction was how alloreactive CD4+ and CD8+ clones were defined. Regulatory or non-regulatory origin was assigned to alloreactive CD4+ clones by matching of sequences to sorted unstimulated Treg and non-Treg repertoires. The source is immuneACCESS, and TCRdb retained only in-frame sequences with V and J called. Part of the clones is not carried over; for the studies checked, unresolved V genes explain less than half of this, and the remainder is unexplained. That table furnishes V, J and clone size, whereas the DNA furnished D and trimming. In all, the sample holds around 100,000 clones, and 94% of those were seen once. Clones ranked in the top ten supply approximately 0.58% of the sample.

The CDR3 runs 15 residues from the cysteine to the phenylalanine. CDR3 DNA is the only sequence kept; it has 45 bases, read in frame from the first base. The V end loses 1 base and the J end loses 6 bases, and a stretch of 16 bases separates them. The germline V gene gives CDR1 as MNHNS and CDR2 as SASEGT. The table lists this clone with a few counts. This clone's antigen is unknown. It has no much larger one-base neighbor in the sample; base qualities were not kept. Sorted unstimulated T cells and proliferating T cells recovered from mixed lymphocyte reactions were subjected to TCRbeta CDR3 sequencing. Fresh whole blood from more than 9 HLA-typed healthy donors served as the source for isolating PBMCs. To map where alloreactive clones came from, CD4+ regulatory T cells in the unstimulated state were FACS-sorted.

The sequence was obtained from a human donor in good health. The rearrangement joined TRBV6-1 to TRBJ2-7; no D gene is confidently identified. The sequencing input was Tregs sorted from blood. This receptor has the CDR3 CASSEGIIGGREQYF. The DNA sequence is given as TGTGCCAGCAGTGAAGGTATCATCGGCGGTCGCGAGCAGTACTTC.